The present T cell receptor (beta chain) was sequenced within a study of CD8 T cells in ankylosing spondylitis. One entry per CDR3 protein results from TCRdb running MiXCR on the 5' RACE reads. The sample has hundreds of thousands of distinct CDR3 sequences; more than 9.5% are singletons. The CDR3 sequence is 15 residues long. V was cut by 4 bases and J by 4 bases, with 20 bases left in between. The germline V gene has CDR1 SQVTM and CDR2 ANQGSEA. This clonotype was observed many times. Its antigen is currently unknown. Study-wide results and caveats: About eight highly homologous variants made up a TCR beta motif that seemed to typify ankylosing spondylitis blood. Disease-linked clones, CD8+, were relatively rare in peripheral blood.

Sequenced input: blood, either unsorted or a sorted T cell fraction (not recorded which). The chain joins TRBV29-1 to TRBJ2-7; D gene uncertain. This TCR derives from a male donor with ankylosing spondylitis. The CDR3 here is CSVGFGVALQYEQYF. In nucleotides, the CDR3 is TGCAGCGTTGGTTTTGGGGTAGCCCTTCAATACGAGCAGTACTTC.